The T cell receptor beta chain under discussion was sequenced for a study of T-cell reconstitution after alpha-beta-depleted transplantation in children. General study findings and limits: Newly made T cells mostly supplied T-cell counts and diversity one year after transplant. Two months or so post-transplant, alpha-beta T cells reportedly derived from several hundred expanded graft clones.

The CDR3 sequence is 15 residues long. CDR1 MNHEY and CDR2 SVGEGT come from the germline V gene. TCRbeta library construction was performed incorporating unique molecular identifiers. One entry per CDR3 protein, called by TCRdb with MiXCR from the PCR reads. The repertoire holds fewer than 700,000 distinct CDR3 sequences, with approximately 13% as singletons. As for this clonotype: What it recognizes is unknown. One end of the junction fails to match germline, which may point to a read error.

This chain connects TRBV6-2 or TRBV6-3 to TRBJ2-7, with D unresolved. This specimen consisted of PBMCs, mostly from graft donor cells, obtained 360 days after TCRalphabeta/CD19-depleted stem cell transplant. The TCR originated in a male patient aged 10 to 17 who had a stem cell transplant for acute myeloid leukemia, so the T cells may come from the graft donor. CDR3 protein: CACSTWTAGRYEQYF. DNA of the CDR3: TGTGCCTGCAGTACCTGGACGGCTGGTCGCTACGAGCAGTACTTC.